The 8 T cell receptor beta chains below were found in one sample sequenced in a study of glioma-infiltrating T cells. Using RNA template, CDR3s of TCR alpha and beta were amplified with iRepertoire arm-PCR. Via MiXCR, TCRdb re-called the multiplex PCR reads, giving one row per CDR3 protein. The sample contains under 200,000 distinct CDR3 sequences, around 40% of which appear only once. The sequenced material came from glioma tissue, nonneoplastic brain tissue, or PBMCs (not recorded which). These receptors all stem from a human donor with low-grade glioma or glioblastoma, undergoing nonglioma brain surgery, or in good health (not recorded which).

As to this clonotype: This may be a read error: a much more frequent sequence differs by one nucleotide. This chain joins TRBV7-8 and TRBJ1-6; D may be TRBD1 (6 bases). This CDR3 region has 15 residues. The germline V gene encodes CDR1 SGHVS and CDR2 FQNEAQ. Trimming removed 5 bases at V and 8 bases at J, with 16 bases between. The CDR3 here is CASSRTVPADSPLHF. In nucleotides, the CDR3 is TGTGCCAGCAGCAGGACAGTACCTGCAGATTCACCCCTCCACTTT.

This clonotype was observed many times. The chain carries TRBV2 and TRBJ2-7; D is unclear. CDR1 SNHLY and CDR2 FYNNEI come from the germline V gene. CDR3 length equals 14 residues. Trimming cost V 2 bases and J 6 bases, with 14 bases left between them. The CDR3 DNA reads as TGTGCCAGCAGTGAATCACTGCACTCTCGCGAGCAGTACTTC. It yields the protein CASSESLHSREQYF. Variable domain in full (rest from reference TRBV2 and TRBJ2-7): EPEVTQTPSHQVTQMGQEVILRCVPISNHLYFYWYRQILGQKVEFLVSFYNNEISEKSEIFDDQFSVERPDGSNFTLKIRSTKLEDSAMYFCASSESLHSREQYFGPGTRLTVT.

Only a few counts were recorded for this clonotype. V is TRBV2 and J is TRBJ1-6; D remains ambiguous. Germline V gene lookup returns CDR1 SNHLY and CDR2 FYNNEI. This CDR3 has 13 amino acids. The V end was cut by 7 bases, the J end by 3 bases, with 7 bases between. This chain's CDR3 is CASTEDYNSPLHF. In DNA form, the CDR3 reads TGTGCCAGCACGGAGGACTATAATTCACCCCTCCACTTT.

This clonotype came up a few times. The chain carries TRBV5-4 and TRBJ2-3; D gene ambiguous. The CDR3 runs to 14 residues. CDR1 and CDR2 (germline): SGHNT, YYREEE (reference sequence). Trimming took 4 bases from V and 4 from J, leaving 13 bases between them. The CDR3 protein is CASSQFLGADTQYF. The CDR3 DNA is TGTGCCAGCAGCCAGTTTCTAGGCGCAGATACGCAGTATTTT.

Concerning this clonotype: Since a much larger clone is just one base distant, this may be a read error. The chain employs TRBV15 and TRBJ2-3; unclear D gene. From germline, CDR1 is LNHNV and CDR2 YYDKDF (reference sequence). The CDR3 sequence is 15 residues long. Here the CDR3 DNA reads TGTGCCACCAGAAGAGATGGGGAAGACACAGATACGCAGTATTTT. This sequence encodes CATRRDGEDTDTQYF.

Notes on this clonotype: Because it lacks the conserved phenylalanine or tryptophan at the end, this CDR3 is likely a read error. The V gene is TRBV6-1, the J gene TRBJ2-1, with D perhaps matching TRBD1 (7 bases). The CDR3 length is 20 residues. V lost 6 bases and J 9 bases, leaving 36 bases between the germline ends. Per the germline V gene, CDR1 is MNHNS and CDR2 is SASEGT. CDR3 in amino acids: CASRENTGALSGGNRCEQFL. In DNA form, the CDR3 reads TGTGCCAGCAGGGAAAATACAGGGGCCCTTTCCGGGGGCAATAGATGTGAGCAGTTCCTC.

Notes on this clonotype: A single base separates this from a much larger clone, so it may be a read error. The CDR3 bases are TGCAGTGCTAAAAGTCCCGGGAATAGCTCCTACAATGAGCAGTTCTTC. Its protein is CSAKSPGNSSYNEQFF. The chain employs TRBV20-1 and TRBJ2-1, with D maybe TRBD2 (5 bases). The CDR3 contains 16 residues. V lost 4 bases and J 0 bases, leaving 16 bases between the germline ends. Germline V gene sequence: CDR1 DFQATT, CDR2 SNEGSKA (reference sequence).

The table lists this clonotype with a few counts. A much larger clone lies a single base off, so this may be a read error. The gene calls are TRBV20-1 and TRBJ1-2; TRBD1 is a possible D gene (5 bases). V was trimmed by 1 base and J by 9 bases, leaving 12 bases between them. This CDR3 has 12 amino acids. CDR1 is DFQATT, CDR2 SNEGSKA, per germline (reference sequence). For the CDR3, the DNA is TGCAGTGCTAGAGTATCGGGGGTCTGCTACACCTTC. Amino acid sequence: CSARVSGVCYTF.